The 12 T cell receptor beta chains listed next were all sequenced from one sample in a study of T cells in Graves' hyperthyroidism and ophthalmopathy. Researchers took RNA transcripts and amplified the TCR beta CDR3 regions from them. A set of HTBI primers served as the primers for a first-round RT-PCR of the TCR CDR3. TCRdb re-analysed the multiplex PCR reads in MiXCR, keeping a single row per CDR3 protein. Of 350,000 to 400,000 distinct CDR3 sequences listed, about a fifth are singletons. Sequenced sample: blood. Receptors originate from a young man with Graves' ophthalmopathy.

This clonotype was seen ten or more times. The rearrangement links TRBV2 to TRBJ1-1, with D unclear. The CDR3 loop spans 13 amino acids. Germline lookup yields CDR1 SNHLY and CDR2 FYNNEI. Trimming took 6 bases from V and 7 from J, leaving 15 bases between them. The CDR3 loop reads CASRKTREGEAFF. CDR3 DNA sequence: TGTGCCAGCAGGAAGACACGGGAAGGTGAAGCTTTCTTT.

This clonotype was observed at least ten times. V is TRBV20-1 and J is TRBJ2-3, with TRBD1 matching over 7 bases. V gave up 6 bases and J gave up 0 bases; unmatched junction bases: 6. The CDR3 is made up of 14 amino acids. Looked up from germline, CDR1 is DFQATT and CDR2 is SNEGSKA (reference sequence). The CDR3 is CSAPRGQSTDTQYF. The CDR3, as DNA: TGCAGTGCCCCAAGGGGGCAGAGCACAGATACGCAGTATTTT.

This clonotype was recorded at least ten times. This rearrangement joins TRBV18 to TRBJ2-1; D is possibly TRBD1 (5 bases). V lost 5 bases, J lost 2 bases, and 13 bases lay in between. The length of the CDR3 is 15 residues. Germline V gene sequence: CDR1 KGHSH, CDR2 LQKENI. DNA of the CDR3: TGTGCCAGCTCAACGTCCCCAGGGACCTACAATGAGCAGTTCTTC. Translation gives CASSTSPGTYNEQFF.

This chain joins TRBV19 and TRBJ1-4, with TRBD1 identical over 8 bases. Trimming cost V 3 bases and J 6 bases; bases outside gene matches: 6. The CDR3 is made up of 15 amino acids. In germline, CDR1 is LNHDA, CDR2 SQIVND (reference sequence). CDR3 bases: TGTGCCAGTAGTATTATCGAGACAGGGGATGAAAAACTGTTTTTT. Protein product: CASSIIETGDEKLFF.

This sequence joins TRBV20-1 and TRBJ1-5; no clear D gene. Trimming took 0 bases from V and 0 from J, leaving 15 bases between them. The germline V gene encodes CDR1 DFQATT and CDR2 SNEGSKA (reference sequence). The CDR3 length is 17 residues. The chain's CDR3 is CSARDYFTRHSNQPQHF. DNA of the CDR3: TGCAGTGCTAGAGACTACTTTACAAGGCATAGCAATCAGCCCCAGCATTTT.

This clonotype appeared a few times. The V and J genes are TRBV7-9 and TRBJ1-2; D gene uncertain. CDR3 length: 14 amino acids. Trimming removed 1 base from V and 5 bases from J, with 11 bases in between. The V gene's germline CDR1 is SEHNR and CDR2 FQNEAQ (reference sequence). CDR3 DNA sequence: TGTGCCAGCAGCTTAGAGGGATCGGTTTATGGCTACACCTTC. Encoded protein: CASSLEGSVYGYTF.

This clonotype was observed a handful of times. The V gene is TRBV14, the J gene TRBJ2-2; D is uncertain. Germline values: CDR1 SGHDN, CDR2 FVKESK. The CDR3 spans 17 residues. V lost 4 bases and J lost 4, with 19 bases in between. In nucleotides, the CDR3 is TGTGCCAGCAGCCTATTATCGGCCGCACCCGTCACCGGGGAGCTGTTTTTT. Translated: CASSLLSAAPVTGELFF.

This clonotype has just one count. A read error may be the cause here, since a much bigger clone is one base away. The chain carries TRBV28 and TRBJ2-7; D remains unclear. V lost 4 bases and J 4 bases, leaving 8 bases between the germline ends. CDR3 length: 12 residues. CDR1 and CDR2 (germline): MDHEN, SYDVKM. This CDR3 is CASSWTEYEQYF. The CDR3 DNA reads TGTGCCAGCAGTTGGACGGAATACGAGCAGTACTTC.

This clonotype was counted at least ten times. CDR3: CASSLDTISYEQYF. DNA of the CDR3: TGCGCCAGCAGCTTGGACACGATCTCCTACGAGCAGTACTTC. The rearrangement uses TRBV5-1 and TRBJ2-7; D uncertain. This CDR3 region has 14 residues. Germline CDR1 reads SGHRS; CDR2 reads YFSETQ. Trimming stripped 0 bases from V and 0 bases from J, with 7 bases between.

This clonotype was found a few times. A read error may be the cause here, since a much bigger clone is one base away. The chain uses TRBV20-1 and TRBJ2-3, with 8 positions matching TRBD2. The CDR3 length is 15 residues. Germline V CDR1 and CDR2: DFQATT, SNEGSKA (reference sequence). The CDR3 is CSGRQRGPNTGTQYF. CDR3 DNA: TGCAGTGGGAGACAGCGGGGGCCCAACACAGGTACGCAGTATTTT.

The chain combines TRBV6-5 with TRBJ1-1, with D possibly being TRBD1 (6 bases). This CDR3 has 17 residues. The ends were cut back, 4 bases at V and 1 base at J, with 19 bases in the middle. The germline CDR1 and CDR2 sequences are MNHEY and SVGAGI. Here the CDR3 reads CASSFPVQGRSNTEAFF. As DNA, the CDR3 is TGTGCCAGCAGTTTCCCCGTACAGGGCCGCTCGAACACTGAAGCTTTCTTT.

At least ten counts were recorded for this clonotype. The CDR3 DNA sequence: TGTGCCAGCAGCTGGGGTCGAGACGGGACCCAGTACTTC. Its protein is CASSWGRDGTQYF. The chain links TRBV6-2 or TRBV6-3 to TRBJ2-5; D gene ambiguous. Trimming took 6 bases from V and 7 from J, leaving 15 bases between them. The CDR3 spans 13 residues. Germline V gives CDR1 MNHEY, CDR2 SVGEGT.